Presented here are 25 T cell receptor beta chains from one specimen sequenced in a study of shared clonotypes between healthy human individuals. Positive CCR7 selection of CD45RO-negative cells yielded the naive CD8 cells, and terminally differentiated effector memory CD45RA+ cells were excluded. Libraries were prepared by immunoSEQ multiplex PCR; TCRdb keeps only in-frame clonotypes and omits some of them. The sample carries about 2.1 million clones, around 93% recorded once. The sequencing sample was made of naive CD8+ T cells from PBMCs. All receptors derive from a man younger than 30 in good health. Some clones in this sample may be carry-over from other donors' samples.

A note on this clone: Other DNA sequences within the sample encode an identical CDR3. This sequence joins TRBV11-2 and TRBJ2-7; tentatively, D is TRBD2 (6 bases). The CDR3 is 13 residues long. The V gene lost 3 bases and the J gene lost 3 bases, with 9 bases spanning the gap. Per the germline V gene, CDR1 is SGHAT and CDR2 is FQNNGV. CDR3 sequence: CASSFGGSYEQYF. The CDR3 nucleotides are TGTGCCAGCAGCTTCGGAGGGAGCTACGAGCAGTACTTC.

The chain couples TRBV4-3 to TRBJ2-7, with unresolved D. The germline V gene encodes CDR1 LGHNA and CDR2 YSLEER. Trimming left V 3 bases short and J 6 bases short, with 12 bases between. The CDR3 contains 13 residues. The CDR3 sequence is CASSHAPGAEQYF. For the CDR3, the DNA is TGCGCCAGCAGCCATGCACCGGGCGCCGAGCAGTACTTC.

The chain links TRBV15 to TRBJ2-7; possibly TRBD1 for D (6 bases). Looked up from germline, CDR1 is LNHNV and CDR2 is YYDKDF (reference sequence). V was trimmed by 5 bases and J by 5 bases, leaving 22 bases between them. The CDR3 extends over 16 amino acids. For the CDR3, the DNA is TGTGCCACCAGCTCAGCAGTGAACAGGGCCTCGGACGAGCAGTACTTC. It specifies CATSSAVNRASDEQYF.

The chain joins TRBV4-3 to TRBJ2-5; D gene unclear. The V gene's germline CDR1 is LGHNA and CDR2 YSLEER. CDR3 length: 15 amino acids. V lost 1 base, J lost 4 bases, and 13 bases lay in between. In DNA form, the CDR3 reads TGCGCCAGCAGCCAAGGCCAGGCGCTCGCAGAGACCCAGTACTTC. This gives the protein CASSQGQALAETQYF.

This sequence joins TRBV10-2 and TRBJ2-2; possible D gene TRBD2, 5 bases. V lost 9 bases and J lost 0, with 17 bases in between. From germline, CDR1 is WSHSY and CDR2 SAAADI. The CDR3 extends over 16 amino acids. In DNA form, the CDR3 reads TGCGCCAGTGGGGTTCTAGCATCGGCGAACACCGGGGAGCTGTTTTTT. Protein: CASGVLASANTGELFF.

The V gene is TRBV7-9, the J gene TRBJ1-2, with D perhaps matching TRBD1 (6 bases). V dropped 5 bases and J dropped 6 bases, with 16 bases sitting between them. Germline CDR1 is SEHNR and CDR2 is FQNEAQ (reference sequence). The CDR3 sequence is 14 residues long. CDR3 residues: CASSLRGSTNGYTF. CDR3 bases: TGTGCCAGCAGCCTCAGGGGATCAACTAATGGCTACACCTTC.

This clone was observed a handful of times. The chain combines TRBV5-4 with TRBJ2-7; D is uncertain. Germline values: CDR1 SGHNT, CDR2 YYREEE (reference sequence). With 5 bases removed from V and 3 bases from J, the gap between germline ends came to 15 bases. The CDR3 totals 14 residues. CDR3 residues: CASSQDWAHYEQYF. In nucleotides, the CDR3 is TGTGCCAGCAGTCAGGATTGGGCGCACTACGAGCAGTACTTC.

V gene TRBV27 combines with J gene TRBJ2-3, with D tentatively TRBD1 (5 bases). Trimming stripped 0 bases from V and 4 bases from J, with 8 bases between. Germline assignment: CDR1 MNHEY and CDR2 SMNVEV (reference sequence). CDR3 length: 14 amino acids. The CDR3 nucleotides are TGTGCCAGCAGTTTATCAGGGGCCCCAGATACGCAGTATTTT. This gives the protein CASSLSGAPDTQYF.

This clone was picked up one time. The chain links TRBV7-9 to TRBJ2-1; D ambiguous. The CDR3 runs to 12 residues. Germline V gives CDR1 SEHNR, CDR2 FQNEAQ (reference sequence). The V end lost 5 bases, the J end lost 8 bases, and 10 bases lay between the germline ends. The CDR3 DNA reads TGTGCCAGCAGCCCTACGACTGATGAGCAGTTCTTC. It encodes CASSPTTDEQFF. Using reference TRBV7-9 and TRBJ2-1 for the parts outside the CDR3, the full variable domain is DTGVSQNPRHKITKRGQNVTFRCDPISEHNRLYWYRQTLGQGPEFLTYFQNEAQLEKSRLLSDRFSAERPKGSFSTLEIQRTEQGDSAMYLCASSPTTDEQFFGPGTRLTVL.

The V call is TRBV14, the J call TRBJ2-1, with TRBD1 matching 10 bases. V gave up 0 bases and J gave up 9 bases; unmatched junction bases: 23. CDR3 size: 21 residues. Germline V gene sequence: CDR1 SGHDN, CDR2 FVKESK. CDR3 sequence (DNA): TGTGCCAGCAGCCAAGATCGACGGGACAGGGGATCTAGCGGCTTCTCCGGTGAGCAGTTCTTC. As protein: CASSQDRRDRGSSGFSGEQFF.

In this sample, this clone turned up a few times. Other DNA sequences in this sample translate to the same CDR3. The rearrangement links TRBV7-9 to TRBJ1-1, with D possibly TRBD1 on 5 matching bases. The CDR3 is made up of 12 amino acids. Trimming shortened V by 6 bases and J by 7 bases, and 12 bases separated the two germline ends. CDR1 and CDR2 from the germline V gene are SEHNR and FQNEAQ (reference sequence). This CDR3 is CASSPGTGEAFF. CDR3 bases: TGTGCCAGCAGTCCGGGGACGGGTGAAGCTTTCTTT.

This chain uses TRBV27 with TRBJ2-2; the D is unclear. This CDR3 contains 14 residues. Deletions cut 3 bases from V and 0 bases from J, with 5 bases between. Germline CDR1 and CDR2: MNHEY and SMNVEV (reference sequence). CDR3 nucleotides: TGTGCCAGCAGTTTCTGGCCGAACACCGGGGAGCTGTTTTTT. Translating gives CASSFWPNTGELFF.

The chain couples TRBV7-6 to TRBJ1-4; D is perhaps TRBD1 (5 bases). The CDR3 spans 16 residues. Trimming took 4 bases from V and 4 from J, leaving 16 bases between them. CDR1 is SGHVS and CDR2 is FNYEAQ in the germline V gene. CDR3 in amino acids: CASSSRRDLGNEKLFF. CDR3 bases: TGTGCCAGCAGCTCTCGACGGGACCTTGGTAATGAAAAACTGTTTTTT.

The chain couples TRBV5-1 to TRBJ2-3; 12 bases map to TRBD2. V was pared by 2 bases and J by 1 base, with 11 bases of the junction left unmatched. Germline loops: CDR1 SGHRS, CDR2 YFSETQ. The CDR3 consists of 19 residues. The CDR3 reads CASSFAPGLAGPGTDTQYF. DNA of the CDR3: TGCGCCAGCAGCTTTGCACCGGGACTAGCGGGCCCCGGCACAGATACGCAGTATTTT. Full variable domain (rest looked up from reference TRBV5-1 and TRBJ2-3): KAGVTQTPRYLIKTRGQQVTLSCSPISGHRSVSWYQQTPGQGLQFLFEYFSETQRNKGNFPGRFSGRQFSNSRSEMNVSTLELGDSALYLCASSFAPGLAGPGTDTQYFGPGTRLTVL.

The chain couples TRBV29-1 to TRBJ2-7, with D perhaps matching TRBD2 (6 bases). Germline CDR1 reads SQVTM; CDR2 reads ANQGSEA. The CDR3 is made up of 15 amino acids. The V end lost 0 bases, the J end lost 4 bases, and 16 bases lay between the germline ends. CDR3 DNA: TGCAGCGTTGAAGAGGTCCGGGGGATGAAGTACGAGCAGTACTTC. This sequence encodes CSVEEVRGMKYEQYF.

The rearrangement links TRBV11-2 to TRBJ2-1, with unresolved D. The V end was cut by 3 bases, the J end by 0 bases, with 15 bases between. CDR1 and CDR2 from the germline V gene are SGHAT and FQNNGV. The CDR3 runs 17 residues. The CDR3 DNA follows: TGTGCCAGCAGCTTTAACCACCAAGTGAGCTCCTACAATGAGCAGTTCTTC. It translates to CASSFNHQVSSYNEQFF.

This chain links TRBV7-2 with TRBJ2-5; 10 nucleotides agree with TRBD2. With V trimmed by 2 bases and J by 4 bases, 10 bases remained unmatched. Germline-derived CDR1 and CDR2 are SGHTA and FQGNSA. The CDR3 is 17 amino acids. CDR3 in amino acids: CASSLWAGLAGVETQYF. In DNA, the CDR3 is TGTGCCAGCAGCTTATGGGCTGGCCTAGCGGGAGTAGAGACCCAGTACTTC.

The chain links TRBV21-1 to TRBJ1-1. TRBV21-1 is a listed pseudogene. The CDR3 totals 16 residues. CDR3 sequence (DNA): TGTGCCAGCAGCAAAGAAGACGGCCCGGCGAACACTGAAGCTTTCTTT. Residues: CASSKEDGPANTEAFF.

The rearrangement links TRBV7-9 to TRBJ1-1; D unclear. CDR1 SEHNR and CDR2 FQNEAQ come from the germline V gene (reference sequence). This CDR3 spans 16 amino acids. V lost 4 bases to trimming and J lost 4 bases, with 19 bases between them. CDR3 bases: TGTGCCAGCAGCTCCCCCGGGCGGATCCTGGGCACTGAAGCTTTCTTT. As protein: CASSSPGRILGTEAFF.

The chain joins TRBV11-1 to TRBJ1-1; 8 bases fit TRBD1. V lost 7 bases, J lost 1 base, and 2 bases stayed unmatched. CDR3 length: 13 amino acids. Germline V lookup: CDR1 SGHAT, CDR2 FQDESV (reference sequence). CDR3 nucleotide sequence: TGTGCCAGCACCGACAGGGGGAACACTGAAGCTTTCTTT. Translating it yields CASTDRGNTEAFF.

The gene calls are TRBV9 and TRBJ2-7, with D possibly being TRBD1 (6 bases). The germline V and J ends were trimmed by 0 bases and 0 bases, with 10 bases remaining between them. The germline CDR1 and CDR2 sequences are SGDLS and YYNGEE. The CDR3 has 15 residues. CDR3 loop: CASSVEGTPSYEQYF. CDR3 bases: TGTGCCAGCAGCGTAGAGGGGACACCCTCCTACGAGCAGTACTTC. The full variable domain, with the rest looked up from reference TRBV9 and TRBJ2-7, is DSGVTQTPKHLITATGQRVTLRCSPRSGDLSVYWYQQSLDQGLQFLIQYYNGEERAKGNILERFSAQQFPDLHSELNLSSLELGDSALYFCASSVEGTPSYEQYFGPGTRLTVT.

V and J are TRBV29-1 and TRBJ2-3; perhaps TRBD2 as D (6 bases). The germline V gene encodes CDR1 SQVTM and CDR2 ANQGSEA. The CDR3 length is 13 residues. V dropped 8 bases and J dropped 7 bases, with 19 bases sitting between them. In DNA form, the CDR3 reads TGCAGCACCCATTTGATTGGAGGGAATACGCAGTATTTT. Its protein product is CSTHLIGGNTQYF.

About this clone itself: Other DNA sequences in this specimen translate into the identical CDR3. The V and J genes are TRBV18 and TRBJ2-7; D is undetermined. Germline V gives CDR1 KGHSH, CDR2 LQKENI. V was trimmed by 2 bases and J by 0 bases, leaving 2 bases between them. The CDR3 length is 12 residues. The CDR3 nucleotides read TGTGCCAGCTCACCAAACTCCTACGAGCAGTACTTC. It codes for CASSPNSYEQYF.

The V gene is TRBV10-2, the J gene TRBJ1-2; possibly TRBD1 for D (5 bases). Germline CDR1 reads WSHSY; CDR2 reads SAAADI. The germline V and J ends were trimmed by 7 bases and 8 bases, with 32 bases remaining between them. This CDR3 has 18 amino acids. The CDR3 coding sequence is TGCGCCAGCATCGACCACCGGGACGGGGAGAATCTATGGAGGGGCTACACCTTC. Protein: CASIDHRDGENLWRGYTF.

This clone was seen just once. The rearrangement joins TRBV6-5 to TRBJ1-4; TRBD1 agrees at 7 bases. CDR1 is MNHEY and CDR2 is SVGAGI in the germline V gene. Trimming removed 3 bases from V and 10 bases from J; junction bases left unmatched: 8. This CDR3 has 14 residues. The CDR3 DNA reads as TGTGCCAGCAGTTATGTGGAGGGGGCAGGAAAACTGTTTTTT. Translating gives CASSYVEGAGKLFF.